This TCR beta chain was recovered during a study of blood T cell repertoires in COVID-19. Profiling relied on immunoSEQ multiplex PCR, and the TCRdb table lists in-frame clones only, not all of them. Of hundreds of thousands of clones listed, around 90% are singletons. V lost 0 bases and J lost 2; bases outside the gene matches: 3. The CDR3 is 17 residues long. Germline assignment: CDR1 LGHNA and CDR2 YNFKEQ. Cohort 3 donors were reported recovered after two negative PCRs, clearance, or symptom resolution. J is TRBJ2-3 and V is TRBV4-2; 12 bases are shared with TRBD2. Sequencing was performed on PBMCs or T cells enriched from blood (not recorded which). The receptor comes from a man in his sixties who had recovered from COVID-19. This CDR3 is CASSQDRLAGVTDTQYF. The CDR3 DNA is TGTGCCAGCAGCCAAGATCGACTAGCGGGAGTCACAGATACGCAGTATTTT.